Listed below are T cell receptor beta chains from one sample, sequenced in a study of blood T cell repertoires in COVID-19. Profiled with immunoSEQ multiplex PCR; TCRdb holds only in-frame clones, not every one. The repertoire holds more than 95,000 clones, around nine tenths seen once, with more than 4.5% in the top ten. The sequenced sample was peripheral blood. The receptors shown here come from a human donor in a cohort sampled during active COVID-19. Both conserved end residues are part of each CDR3. Fields, in order: D gene, V gene, J gene, clone size, CDR3 protein, CDR3 DNA. The D gene is left open where the match is weak. Rows may omit the clone size; those that give it use once, few, many or a size class.

d_gene: TRBD1
v_gene: TRBV5-4
j_gene: TRBJ2-1
abundance: NA
CDR3aa: CASSQGAGEQFF
CDR3nt: TGTGCCAGCAGCCAGGGGGCGGGTGAGCAGTTCTTC

d_gene: TRBD2
v_gene: TRBV2
j_gene: TRBJ2-4
abundance: NA
CDR3aa: CASSDLEVAGGKNIQYF
CDR3nt: TGTGCCAGCAGTGATCTAGAGGTAGCGGGGGGGAAAAACATTCAGTACTTC

d_gene: TRBD1
v_gene: TRBV5-1
j_gene: TRBJ1-5
abundance: NA
CDR3aa: CASSLGTGFNQPQHF
CDR3nt: TGCGCCAGCAGCTTGGGGACAGGTTTTAATCAGCCCCAGCATTTT

d_gene: NA
v_gene: TRBV21-1
j_gene: TRBJ2-5
abundance: NA
CDR3aa: CASSIRAQETQYF
CDR3nt: TGTGCCAGCAGCATCAGGGCTCAAGAGACCCAGTACTTC

d_gene: TRBD1
v_gene: TRBV12-3/TRBV12-4
j_gene: TRBJ2-7
abundance: NA
CDR3aa: CASSRDRDYEQYF
CDR3nt: TGTGCCAGCAGCCGGGACAGGGACTACGAGCAGTACTTC

d_gene: NA
v_gene: TRBV2
j_gene: TRBJ2-3
abundance: NA
CDR3aa: CASKPAGLSTDTQYF
CDR3nt: TGTGCCAGCAAGCCCGCGGGACTGAGCACAGATACGCAGTATTTT

d_gene: NA
v_gene: TRBV12-3/TRBV12-4
j_gene: TRBJ1-2
abundance: NA
CDR3aa: CASMRELDGYTF
CDR3nt: TGTGCCAGCATGCGCGAGTTGGATGGCTACACCTTC

d_gene: NA
v_gene: TRBV5-1
j_gene: TRBJ2-1
abundance: once
CDR3aa: CASSLVHYNEQFF
CDR3nt: TGCGCCAGCAGCTTGGTTCACTACAATGAGCAGTTCTTC

d_gene: NA
v_gene: TRBV12-3/TRBV12-4
j_gene: TRBJ1-2
abundance: NA
CDR3aa: CASSLGEHYGYTF
CDR3nt: TGTGCCAGCAGTCTCGGAGAACACTATGGCTACACCTTC

d_gene: NA
v_gene: TRBV7-2
j_gene: TRBJ1-5
abundance: NA
CDR3aa: CASSLDLTPQHF
CDR3nt: TGTGCCAGCAGCTTAGACCTAACGCCCCAGCATTTT

d_gene: NA
v_gene: TRBV5-1
j_gene: TRBJ2-1
abundance: NA
CDR3aa: CATSSGGTNEQFF
CDR3nt: TGCGCCACCTCTTCCGGAGGTACAAATGAGCAGTTCTTC

d_gene: TRBD1
v_gene: TRBV6-5
j_gene: TRBJ2-1
abundance: NA
CDR3aa: CASSYRDRGQGEQFF
CDR3nt: TGTGCCAGCAGTTACCGGGACAGGGGGCAGGGTGAGCAGTTCTTC

d_gene: TRBD1
v_gene: TRBV27
j_gene: TRBJ1-1
abundance: NA
CDR3aa: CATRTGIMNTEAFF
CDR3nt: TGTGCCACCCGGACAGGGATTATGAACACTGAAGCTTTCTTT

d_gene: TRBD2
v_gene: TRBV23-1
j_gene: TRBJ2-2
abundance: NA
CDR3aa: CAGPIERGLAGGMKDGELFF
CDR3nt: TGCGCCGGCCCTATAGAACGCGGGCTAGCGGGAGGAATGAAGGACGGGGAGCTGTTTTTT

d_gene: NA
v_gene: TRBV6-5
j_gene: TRBJ2-3
abundance: NA
CDR3aa: CASSWRRGTTDTQYF
CDR3nt: TGTGCCAGCAGCTGGAGACGGGGGACCACAGATACGCAGTATTTT

d_gene: TRBD1
v_gene: TRBV27
j_gene: TRBJ2-3
abundance: NA
CDR3aa: CASSHAGTGKTDTQYF
CDR3nt: TGTGCCAGCAGCCATGCGGGGACAGGGAAAACAGATACGCAGTATTTT

d_gene: TRBD1
v_gene: TRBV5-1
j_gene: TRBJ2-7
abundance: NA
CDR3aa: CASSLGGQSSYEQYF
CDR3nt: TGCGCCAGCAGCTTGGGGGGACAGAGTTCCTACGAGCAGTACTTC

d_gene: NA
v_gene: TRBV27
j_gene: TRBJ2-7
abundance: NA
CDR3aa: CASSLGGSLSYEQYF
CDR3nt: TGTGCCAGCAGTTTGGGGGGAAGTCTCTCCTACGAGCAGTACTTC

d_gene: NA
v_gene: TRBV28
j_gene: TRBJ1-5
abundance: NA
CDR3aa: CASSFGRGSNQPQHF
CDR3nt: TGTGCCAGCAGTTTTGGGAGGGGTAGCAATCAGCCCCAGCATTTT

d_gene: TRBD1
v_gene: TRBV27
j_gene: TRBJ2-3
abundance: NA
CDR3aa: CASSLLTGSTDTQYF
CDR3nt: TGTGCCAGCAGTTTACTGACAGGGTCCACAGATACGCAGTATTTT

d_gene: TRBD2
v_gene: TRBV4-2
j_gene: TRBJ2-7
abundance: few
CDR3aa: CASSQDLGTTSSYEQYF
CDR3nt: TGTGCCAGCAGCCAAGATTTGGGGACTACGAGCTCCTACGAGCAGTACTTC

d_gene: NA
v_gene: TRBV2
j_gene: TRBJ1-1
abundance: NA
CDR3aa: CASSEPAGRGTPRPKNTEAFF
CDR3nt: TGTGCCAGCAGTGAACCGGCAGGGAGGGGAACGCCAAGACCGAAGAACACTGAAGCTTTCTTT

d_gene: NA
v_gene: TRBV6-5
j_gene: TRBJ2-7
abundance: NA
CDR3aa: CASRSLYEQYF
CDR3nt: TGTGCCAGCAGGTCCTTATACGAGCAGTACTTC

d_gene: TRBD2
v_gene: TRBV6-2/TRBV6-3
j_gene: TRBJ2-2
abundance: once
CDR3aa: CASSRLAGTGELFF
CDR3nt: TGTGCCAGCAGCCGACTAGCGGGGACCGGGGAGCTGTTTTTT

d_gene: NA
v_gene: TRBV11-3
j_gene: TRBJ2-2
abundance: NA
CDR3aa: CASSSEGLNTGELFF
CDR3nt: TGTGCCAGCAGCTCAGAGGGACTTAACACCGGGGAGCTGTTTTTT

d_gene: NA
v_gene: TRBV19
j_gene: TRBJ2-4
abundance: NA
CDR3aa: CASSPGGDRKNIQYF
CDR3nt: TGTGCCAGTAGCCCGGGGGGGGACAGAAAAAACATTCAGTACTTC

d_gene: TRBD2
v_gene: TRBV3-1/TRBV3-2
j_gene: TRBJ2-4
abundance: NA
CDR3aa: CASSLVPSGGENIQYF
CDR3nt: TGTGCCAGCAGCCTTGTCCCTAGCGGGGGCGAAAACATTCAGTACTTC

d_gene: NA
v_gene: TRBV19
j_gene: TRBJ2-4
abundance: NA
CDR3aa: CAKTDSKNIQYF
CDR3nt: TGTGCCAAAACTGACTCCAAAAACATTCAGTACTTC

d_gene: NA
v_gene: TRBV7-9
j_gene: TRBJ1-2
abundance: NA
CDR3aa: CASSLGRNYGYTF
CDR3nt: TGTGCCAGCAGCTTGGGCCGGAACTATGGCTACACCTTC

d_gene: NA
v_gene: TRBV27
j_gene: TRBJ2-1
abundance: NA
CDR3aa: CASSLSSWPAYNEQFF
CDR3nt: TGTGCCAGCAGTTTATCGTCTTGGCCCGCCTACAATGAGCAGTTCTTC

d_gene: NA
v_gene: TRBV18
j_gene: TRBJ1-4
abundance: NA
CDR3aa: CASSPNRNEKLFF
CDR3nt: TGTGCCAGCTCACCAAACAGGAATGAAAAACTGTTTTTT

d_gene: NA
v_gene: TRBV6-2/TRBV6-3
j_gene: TRBJ2-3
abundance: NA
CDR3aa: CASSPPGTQYF
CDR3nt: TGTGCCAGCAGTCCCCCAGGTACGCAGTATTTT

d_gene: NA
v_gene: TRBV6-5
j_gene: TRBJ2-7
abundance: NA
CDR3aa: CASSYQQGKFIF
CDR3nt: TGTGCCAGCAGTTATCAACAGGGTAAATTCATCTTC

d_gene: TRBD2
v_gene: TRBV7-2
j_gene: TRBJ2-7
abundance: NA
CDR3aa: CASSPSAGDWYEQYF
CDR3nt: TGTGCCAGCAGCCCCTCAGCGGGAGATTGGTACGAGCAGTACTTC

d_gene: TRBD2
v_gene: TRBV28
j_gene: TRBJ2-7
abundance: few
CDR3aa: CASRMTSGRNYEQYF
CDR3nt: TGTGCCAGCAGGATGACTAGCGGGAGGAATTACGAGCAGTACTTC

d_gene: NA
v_gene: TRBV5-1
j_gene: TRBJ1-1
abundance: NA
CDR3aa: CASSAGLLTEAFF
CDR3nt: TGCGCCAGCAGCGCGGGACTGCTCACTGAAGCTTTCTTT

d_gene: NA
v_gene: TRBV7-2
j_gene: TRBJ1-2
abundance: NA
CDR3aa: CASSSRSRGGYGYTF
CDR3nt: TGTGCCAGCAGCTCTCGGTCTCGGGGTGGCTATGGCTACACCTTC

d_gene: NA
v_gene: TRBV5-1
j_gene: TRBJ2-7
abundance: NA
CDR3aa: CASSSGWEQYF
CDR3nt: TGCGCCAGCAGCTCGGGTTGGGAGCAGTACTTC

d_gene: NA
v_gene: TRBV4-1
j_gene: TRBJ1-5
abundance: NA
CDR3aa: CASSQEGQRPYPQPQHF
CDR3nt: TGCGCCAGCAGCCAAGAAGGACAGCGCCCATACCCTCAGCCCCAGCATTTT

d_gene: TRBD1
v_gene: TRBV2
j_gene: TRBJ1-5
abundance: NA
CDR3aa: CASSWTGENQPQHF
CDR3nt: TGTGCCAGCAGTTGGACAGGGGAGAATCAGCCCCAGCATTTT

d_gene: NA
v_gene: TRBV29-1
j_gene: TRBJ2-5
abundance: few
CDR3aa: CSVEWGGRESDSPPETQYF
CDR3nt: TGCAGCGTTGAGTGGGGAGGCAGGGAAAGTGACTCGCCCCCAGAGACCCAGTACTTC

d_gene: TRBD2
v_gene: TRBV3-1/TRBV3-2
j_gene: TRBJ2-7
abundance: NA
CDR3aa: CASSQGLAGHEQYF
CDR3nt: TGTGCCAGCAGCCAGGGACTAGCGGGACACGAGCAGTACTTC

d_gene: TRBD1
v_gene: TRBV5-5
j_gene: TRBJ2-5
abundance: once
CDR3aa: CASSWDSKETQYF
CDR3nt: TGTGCCAGCAGTTGGGACAGTAAAGAGACCCAGTACTTC

d_gene: TRBD2
v_gene: TRBV7-3
j_gene: TRBJ2-1
abundance: NA
CDR3aa: CASSLGTSGNNEQFF
CDR3nt: TGTGCCAGCAGCTTAGGGACTAGCGGGAACAATGAGCAGTTCTTC

d_gene: NA
v_gene: TRBV30
j_gene: TRBJ1-2
abundance: NA
CDR3aa: CAPQLESGGYTF
CDR3nt: TGTGCCCCCCAGCTAGAGTCCGGTGGCTACACCTTC

d_gene: TRBD1
v_gene: TRBV19
j_gene: TRBJ1-1
abundance: NA
CDR3aa: CASSKGTGVNTEAFF
CDR3nt: TGTGCCAGTAGTAAGGGGACAGGGGTGAACACTGAAGCTTTCTTT

d_gene: TRBD2
v_gene: TRBV3-1/TRBV3-2
j_gene: TRBJ2-3
abundance: NA
CDR3aa: CASSPLAGGSTDTQYF
CDR3nt: TGTGCCAGCAGCCCCCTAGCGGGAGGGAGTACAGATACGCAGTATTTT

d_gene: NA
v_gene: TRBV11-2
j_gene: TRBJ1-5
abundance: NA
CDR3aa: CASSLLAGPQHF
CDR3nt: TGTGCCAGCAGCTTACTAGCGGGTCCCCAGCATTTT

d_gene: NA
v_gene: TRBV2
j_gene: TRBJ2-2
abundance: NA
CDR3aa: CASSTSANTGELFF
CDR3nt: TGTGCCAGCAGTACTTCCGCGAACACCGGGGAGCTGTTTTTT

d_gene: NA
v_gene: TRBV5-6
j_gene: TRBJ1-2
abundance: NA
CDR3aa: CASSLNRVGYGYTF
CDR3nt: TGTGCCAGCAGCTTAAACAGGGTGGGCTATGGCTACACCTTC

d_gene: TRBD1
v_gene: TRBV4-1
j_gene: TRBJ2-5
abundance: once
CDR3aa: CASSQDRTGGLETQYF
CDR3nt: TGCGCCAGCAGCCAAGATCGGACAGGGGGCCTGGAGACCCAGTACTTC

d_gene: NA
v_gene: TRBV24-1
j_gene: TRBJ1-1
abundance: NA
CDR3aa: CATSDGQRNTEAFF
CDR3nt: TGTGCCACCAGTGACGGACAGAGGAACACTGAAGCTTTCTTT